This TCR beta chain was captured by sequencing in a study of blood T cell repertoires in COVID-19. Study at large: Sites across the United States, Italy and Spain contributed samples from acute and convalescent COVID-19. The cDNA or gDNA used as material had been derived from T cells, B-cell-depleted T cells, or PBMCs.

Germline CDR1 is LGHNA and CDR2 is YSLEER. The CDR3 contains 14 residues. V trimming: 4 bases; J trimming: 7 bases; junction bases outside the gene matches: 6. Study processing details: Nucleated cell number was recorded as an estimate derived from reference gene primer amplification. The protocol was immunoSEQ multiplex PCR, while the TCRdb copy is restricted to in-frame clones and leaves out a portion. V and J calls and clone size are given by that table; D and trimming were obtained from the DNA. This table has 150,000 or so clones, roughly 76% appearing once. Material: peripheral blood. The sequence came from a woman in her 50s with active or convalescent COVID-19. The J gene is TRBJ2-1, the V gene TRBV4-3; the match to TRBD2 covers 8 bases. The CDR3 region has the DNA TGCGCCAGCAGCCCCACCGGGACTAGGAATGAGCAGTTCTTC. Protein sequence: CASSPTGTRNEQFF.